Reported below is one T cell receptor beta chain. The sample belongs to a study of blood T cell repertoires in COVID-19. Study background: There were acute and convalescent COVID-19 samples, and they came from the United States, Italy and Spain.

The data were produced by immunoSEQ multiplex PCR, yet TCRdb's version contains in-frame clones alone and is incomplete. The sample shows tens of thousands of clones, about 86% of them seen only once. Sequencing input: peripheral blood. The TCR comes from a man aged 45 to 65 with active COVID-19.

For the CDR3, the DNA is TGTGCCAGCAGTTTAACAGGAAAGAACTATGGCTACACCTTC. Protein product: CASSLTGKNYGYTF. This chain joins TRBV7-2 and TRBJ1-2; D might be TRBD1 (5 bases). The CDR3 covers 14 residues. In germline, CDR1 is SGHTA, CDR2 FQGNSA. V lost 6 bases, J lost 2 bases, and 13 bases lay in between.